This entry lists 32 T cell receptor beta chains sequenced from one sample in a study of immune evolution from preneoplasia to lung adenocarcinoma. Profiling relied on immunoSEQ multiplex PCR, and the TCRdb table lists in-frame clones only, not all of them. The table records about 14,000 clones, more than 80% of them present only once. Sequencing was done on a sample of FFPE minimally invasive lung adenocarcinoma tissue. The receptors here all came from a person aged 70 to 85 with lung adenocarcinoma.

The chain carries TRBV28 and TRBJ1-1; no firm D call. The CDR3 covers 15 residues. Germline V gene lookup returns CDR1 MDHEN and CDR2 SYDVKM. V lost 6 bases, J lost 5 bases, and 19 bases lay in between. CDR3 loop: CASRLGSGIETEAFF. In DNA, the CDR3 is TGTGCCAGCAGATTAGGGTCCGGGATAGAAACTGAAGCTTTCTTT.

The rearrangement links TRBV18 to TRBJ1-2; the D is unclear. The CDR3 totals 14 residues. The germline V gene has CDR1 KGHSH and CDR2 LQKENI. V lost 2 bases, J lost 1 base, and 8 bases lay in between. CDR3 region: CASSPVEVNYGYTF. The CDR3 region has the DNA TGTGCCAGCTCACCAGTGGAGGTTAACTATGGCTACACCTTC.

The rearrangement joins TRBV19 to TRBJ2-2; no reliable D call. V was cut by 2 bases and J by 3 bases, with 16 bases left in between. The CDR3 spans 17 residues. Germline V CDR1 and CDR2: LNHDA, SQIVND (reference sequence). The CDR3 reads CASSINGRATHTGELFF. The DNA for the CDR3 is TGTGCCAGTAGTATAAATGGACGGGCAACGCACACCGGGGAGCTGTTTTTT. Based on the CDR3 plus reference TRBV19 and TRBJ2-2, the full variable domain is DGGITQSPKYLFRKEGQNVTLSCEQNLNHDAMYWYRQDPGQGLRLIYYSQIVNDFQKGDIAEGYSVSREKKESFPLTVTSAQKNPTAFYLCASSINGRATHTGELFFGEGSRLTVL.

The chain couples TRBV9 to TRBJ2-3; 12 nucleotides match TRBD2. Losses at the gene ends were 3 bases for V and 6 bases for J; bases not matched to a gene: 5. The CDR3 consists of 15 residues. CDR1 and CDR2 (germline): SGDLS, YYNGEE. CDR3 DNA: TGTGCCAGCAGCGCTAGCGGGGGGGTCACGGATACGCAGTATTTT. It is translated as CASSASGGVTDTQYF.

This clone was recorded a few times. This rearrangement joins TRBV29-1 to TRBJ2-4, with 7 positions matching TRBD2. The length of the CDR3 is 12 residues. The V and J ends lost 8 bases and 3 bases, in that order; junction bases with no gene match: 4. CDR1 is SQVTM, CDR2 ANQGSEA, per germline. The DNA for the CDR3 is TGCAGCCCTGGGGGGGGCAAAAACATTCAGTACTTC. This translates into CSPGGGKNIQYF.

The rearrangement uses TRBV7-2 and TRBJ1-1; D not certain. Per the germline V gene, CDR1 is SGHTA and CDR2 is FQGNSA. The CDR3 runs 13 residues. Trimming stripped 4 bases from V and 3 bases from J, with 9 bases between. The CDR3 coding sequence is TGTGCCAGCAGCTCAACTTGGGACACTGAAGCTTTCTTT. It specifies CASSSTWDTEAFF.

This rearrangement joins TRBV27 to TRBJ2-1; 14 bases map to TRBD2. V dropped 10 bases and J dropped 6; count of bases not matched to a gene: 11. The CDR3 has 16 residues. The germline gives CDR1 MNHEY, CDR2 SMNVEV (reference sequence). The CDR3 spells CAIGRLAGGLGNEQFF. CDR3 nucleotides: TGTGCCATCGGAAGACTAGCGGGAGGGCTCGGCAATGAGCAGTTCTTC.

CDR3 in amino acids: CASTGPSIQPQHF. The CDR3 DNA is TGTGCCAGTACCGGGCCAAGTATCCAGCCCCAGCATTTT. This chain links TRBV19 with TRBJ1-5; D is ambiguous. Germline assignment: CDR1 LNHDA and CDR2 SQIVND (reference sequence). This CDR3 region has 13 residues. Trimming cost V 7 bases and J 7 bases, with 14 bases left between them.

This chain links TRBV29-1 with TRBJ1-2; the match to TRBD1 covers 9 bases. The CDR3 is made up of 13 amino acids. The ends lost 2 bases at V and 7 bases at J; junction bases unmatched: 5. Germline V gene lookup returns CDR1 SQVTM and CDR2 ANQGSEA. This chain's CDR3 is CSVERQGVTGYTF. CDR3 in DNA: TGCAGCGTTGAAAGACAGGGGGTAACTGGCTACACCTTC.

The chain recombines TRBV7-2 with TRBJ2-5, with TRBD2 matching 9 bases. The germline V gene has CDR1 SGHTA and CDR2 FQGNSA. The CDR3 spans 14 residues. V was clipped by 5 bases and J by 5 bases; unmatched bases: 6. CDR3 sequence: CASSRRGGRETQYF. CDR3 coding DNA: TGTGCCAGCAGCCGGCGGGGGGGCCGGGAGACCCAGTACTTC.

This chain joins TRBV29-1 and TRBJ1-1, with TRBD1 as a possible D gene (5 bases). The germline V gene encodes CDR1 SQVTM and CDR2 ANQGSEA. The CDR3 contains 10 residues. Trimming left V 6 bases short and J 6 bases short, with 8 bases between. CDR3 in DNA: TGCAGCGTGCGGGACTCTGAAGCTTTCTTT. Protein: CSVRDSEAFF.

The rearrangement joins TRBV21-1 to TRBJ2-5; the table's D gene call, TRBD1, was not cross checked with the DNA. TRBV21-1 is a recognized pseudogene. The CDR3 is made up of 13 amino acids. CDR3 sequence (DNA): TGTGCCAGCACCGCCCAGGGCGGCGAGACCCAGTACTTC. Its protein product is CASTAQGGETQYF.

This chain connects TRBV15 to TRBJ2-7; 8 bases line up with TRBD1. Germline CDR1 reads LNHNV; CDR2 reads YYDKDF (reference sequence). V shed 7 bases, J shed 3 bases, and the junction held 5 bases outside the gene matches. The CDR3 extends over 13 amino acids. In nucleotides, the CDR3 is TGTGCCACCAAGGACAGGGCGAACTACGAGCAGTACTTC. It specifies CATKDRANYEQYF.

The V and J genes are TRBV9 and TRBJ2-5, with 12 bases lining up with TRBD2. The V gene end was trimmed by 1 base and the J gene end by 5 bases; junction bases not matched to a gene: 6. Germline CDR1 SGDLS, CDR2 YYNGEE. CDR3 length: 16 residues. CDR3 sequence: CASSVLASGGAETQYF. The DNA of the CDR3 is TGTGCCAGCAGCGTACTGGCTAGCGGGGGGGCCGAGACCCAGTACTTC.

The V and J genes are TRBV11-3 and TRBJ2-2; TRBD2 matches 10 bases. Germline-derived CDR1 and CDR2 are SGHNT and YENEEA. V gave up 8 bases and J gave up 4 bases; unmatched junction bases: 4. The CDR3 has 14 residues. The CDR3 reads CASPSGSTTGELFF. The CDR3 nucleotides are TGTGCCAGCCCTAGCGGGAGCACCACCGGGGAGCTGTTTTTT.

The sample holds one count of this clone. The genes are TRBV5-6 and TRBJ1-2, with no clear D. The CDR3 consists of 12 residues. V was cut by 2 bases and J by 8 bases, with 10 bases left in between. The germline V gene encodes CDR1 SGHDT and CDR2 YYEEEE. In DNA form, the CDR3 reads TGTGCCAGCAGCTTTTCAGGAAGCGGCTACACCTTC. Residues: CASSFSGSGYTF. Drawing the rest from reference TRBV5-6 and TRBJ1-2, the complete variable domain is DAGVTQSPTHLIKTRGQQVTLRCSPKSGHDTVSWYQQALGQGPQFIFQYYEEEERQRGNFPDRFSGHQFPNYSSELNVNALLLGDSALYLCASSFSGSGYTFGSGTRLTVV.

CDR3 DNA: TGCGCCAGCACGTCGGGGCTCTATGGCTACACCTTC. Its protein is CASTSGLYGYTF. The rearrangement uses TRBV5-1 and TRBJ1-2, with a tentative D call TRBD1 (5 bases). With 6 bases removed from V and 4 bases from J, the gap between germline ends came to 10 bases. Per the germline V gene, CDR1 is SGHRS and CDR2 is YFSETQ. The CDR3 has 12 residues.

V gene TRBV28 combines with J gene TRBJ1-2; D might be TRBD1 (6 bases). The germline CDR1 and CDR2 sequences are MDHEN and SYDVKM. V was pared by 4 bases and J by 8 bases, with 20 bases between. The CDR3 spans 15 residues. The CDR3 loop reads CASSSPGAPEWGYTF. CDR3 sequence (DNA): TGTGCCAGCAGTTCGCCGGGGGCCCCGGAATGGGGCTACACCTTC.

The sample holds one count of this clone. The chain is built from TRBV6-6 and TRBJ1-5, with 7 bases aligning to TRBD1. CDR1 MNHNY and CDR2 SVGAGI come from the germline V gene (reference sequence). CDR3 length equals 15 residues. The ends lost 5 bases at V and 2 bases at J; junction bases unmatched: 6. CDR3 nucleotides: TGTGCCAGCAGTCCTACTGACAGGGGCAATCAGCCCCAGCATTTT. As protein: CASSPTDRGNQPQHF.

The rearrangement links TRBV27 to TRBJ1-2; D not certain. The CDR3 has 15 residues. The germline V gene encodes CDR1 MNHEY and CDR2 SMNVEV (reference sequence). Trimming pared 3 bases from V and 1 base from J, leaving 12 bases between. The CDR3 nucleotides read TGTGCCAGCAGTTTCAGTTCGGGGAATAACTATGGCTACACCTTC. Protein: CASSFSSGNNYGYTF.

This clone was detected a few times. The chain has TRBV13 and TRBJ1-2; TRBD1 agrees at 7 bases. V was pared by 6 bases and J by 9 bases, with 10 bases of the junction left unmatched. Germline values: CDR1 PRHDT, CDR2 FYEKMQ (reference sequence). The CDR3 spans 13 residues. The CDR3: CASRLDRESRYTF. Written as DNA, the CDR3 is TGTGCCAGCAGACTAGACAGGGAATCGCGCTACACCTTC.

V gene TRBV9 combines with J gene TRBJ2-1, with D perhaps TRBD1 or TRBD2 (5 bases each). The CDR3 loop spans 15 amino acids. V lost 1 base to trimming and J lost 3 bases, with 11 bases between them. Per germline, CDR1 SGDLS and CDR2 YYNGEE. The chain's CDR3 is CASSVSGTYYNEQFF. The CDR3, as DNA: TGTGCCAGCAGCGTATCCGGGACCTACTACAATGAGCAGTTCTTC. Supplemented by reference TRBV9 and TRBJ2-1, the full variable domain reads DSGVTQTPKHLITATGQRVTLRCSPRSGDLSVYWYQQSLDQGLQFLIQYYNGEERAKGNILERFSAQQFPDLHSELNLSSLELGDSALYFCASSVSGTYYNEQFFGPGTRLTVL.

The chain combines TRBV5-4 with TRBJ2-5; the match to TRBD2 covers 8 bases. The CDR3 runs 15 residues. V lost 4 bases to trimming and J lost 5 bases; unmatched junction nucleotides: 10. CDR1 SGHNT and CDR2 YYREEE come from the germline V gene (reference sequence). CDR3 protein: CASSPFSGGLETQYF. In nucleotides, the CDR3 is TGTGCCAGCAGCCCTTTTTCGGGGGGGCTGGAGACCCAGTACTTC. The full variable domain, with the rest looked up from reference TRBV5-4 and TRBJ2-5, is ETGVTQSPTHLIKTRGQQVTLRCSSQSGHNTVSWYQQALGQGPQFIFQYYREEENGRGNFPPRFSGLQFPNYSSELNVNALELDDSALYLCASSPFSGGLETQYFGPGTRLLVL.

This chain joins TRBV6-6 and TRBJ2-5, with D hard to call. V was cut by 6 bases and J by 1 base, with 12 bases left in between. The CDR3 runs to 14 residues. Germline values: CDR1 MNHNY, CDR2 SVGAGI (reference sequence). The CDR3 sequence is CASRTGRLQETQYF. Written as DNA, the CDR3 is TGTGCCAGCAGAACCGGACGGCTCCAAGAGACCCAGTACTTC.

The V call is TRBV11-3, the J call TRBJ2-3; D is possibly TRBD1 (6 bases). This CDR3 spans 15 amino acids. The germline CDR1 and CDR2 sequences are SGHNT and YENEEA. The V end was cut by 5 bases, the J end by 4 bases, with 16 bases between. The CDR3 loop reads CASSLYGKGADTQYF. The CDR3 coding sequence is TGTGCCAGCAGCCTCTATGGGAAGGGGGCAGATACGCAGTATTTT.

The CDR3 loop is CASSFKGADEKLFF. Here the CDR3 DNA reads TGTGCCAGCAGCTTTAAGGGGGCTGATGAAAAACTGTTTTTT. The V call is TRBV5-5, the J call TRBJ1-4, with TRBD1 matching over 7 bases. From germline, CDR1 is SGHKS and CDR2 YYEKEE (reference sequence). This CDR3 comprises 14 residues. Trimming at V came to 2 bases and at J to 6 bases, leaving 4 bases not matched to a gene.

The chain couples TRBV5-1 to TRBJ1-3; possibly TRBD1 for D (5 bases). Trimming took off 2 bases at V and 0 bases at J, with 12 bases between the two ends. The CDR3 has 16 residues. Germline V gene data show CDR1 as SGHRS and CDR2 as YFSETQ. The CDR3 spells CASSFDRASSGNTIYF. DNA for the CDR3: TGCGCCAGCAGCTTTGACAGAGCTAGCTCTGGAAACACCATATATTTT.

The chain uses TRBV11-3 and TRBJ2-4; D gene ambiguous. The ends were cut back, 5 bases at V and 7 bases at J, with 9 bases in the middle. The V gene's germline CDR1 is SGHNT and CDR2 YENEEA. This CDR3 spans 12 amino acids. CDR3 in amino acids: CASSDTENIQYF. The CDR3 nucleotides are TGTGCCAGCAGCGATACGGAGAACATTCAGTACTTC.

The V gene is TRBV2, the J gene TRBJ2-1; 12 bases are shared with TRBD2. Trimming removed 10 bases from V and 8 bases from J; junction bases left unmatched: 27. Germline values: CDR1 SNHLY, CDR2 FYNNEI. The CDR3 length is 20 residues. The DNA of the CDR3 is TGTGCCACCACAAGAGGCAGGTTGGAGACTAGCGGGAGTGGTGGCTATGAGCAGTTCTTC. Translating gives CATTRGRLETSGSGGYEQFF.

V and J are TRBV6-1 and TRBJ1-1; D is uncertain. Deletions cut 2 bases from V and 1 base from J, with 11 bases between. The CDR3 is 15 amino acids. Germline-derived CDR1 and CDR2 are MNHNS and SASEGT. The CDR3: CASSEPRTGNTEAFF. CDR3 nucleotides: TGTGCCAGCAGTGAACCTCGGACGGGGAACACTGAAGCTTTCTTT.

J is TRBJ1-4 and V is TRBV5-1; D unclear. CDR1 SGHRS and CDR2 YFSETQ come from the germline V gene. This CDR3 has 14 amino acids. Between the trimmed V and J ends, which lost 0 bases and 3 bases, there was a span of 6 bases. The CDR3 reads CASSLAGSNEKLFF. The CDR3 coding sequence is TGCGCCAGCAGCTTGGCCGGGTCTAATGAAAAACTGTTTTTT.

The rearrangement uses TRBV4-2 and TRBJ2-7, with 7 bases fitting TRBD2. V lost 8 bases to trimming and J lost 4 bases; unmatched junction nucleotides: 8. CDR3 length: 13 amino acids. Per the germline V gene, CDR1 is LGHNA and CDR2 is YNFKEQ. The CDR3 protein is CASRGGSAYEQYF. Written as DNA, the CDR3 is TGTGCCAGCCGCGGCGGGAGCGCTTACGAGCAGTACTTC.